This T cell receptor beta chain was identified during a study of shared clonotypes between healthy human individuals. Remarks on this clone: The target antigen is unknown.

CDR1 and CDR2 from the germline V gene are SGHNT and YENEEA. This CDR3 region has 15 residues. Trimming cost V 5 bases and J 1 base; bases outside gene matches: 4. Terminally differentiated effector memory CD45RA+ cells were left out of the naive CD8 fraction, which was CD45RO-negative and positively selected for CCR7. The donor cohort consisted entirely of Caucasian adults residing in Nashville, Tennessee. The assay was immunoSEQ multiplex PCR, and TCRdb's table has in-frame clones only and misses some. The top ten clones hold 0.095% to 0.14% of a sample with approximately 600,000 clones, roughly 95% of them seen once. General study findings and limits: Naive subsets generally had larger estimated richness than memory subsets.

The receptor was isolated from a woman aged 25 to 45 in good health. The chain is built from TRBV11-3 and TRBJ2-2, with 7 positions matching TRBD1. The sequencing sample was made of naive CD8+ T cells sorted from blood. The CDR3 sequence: CASSPGTVNTGELFF. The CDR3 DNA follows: TGTGCCAGCAGCCCCGGGACAGTGAACACCGGGGAGCTGTTTTTT.